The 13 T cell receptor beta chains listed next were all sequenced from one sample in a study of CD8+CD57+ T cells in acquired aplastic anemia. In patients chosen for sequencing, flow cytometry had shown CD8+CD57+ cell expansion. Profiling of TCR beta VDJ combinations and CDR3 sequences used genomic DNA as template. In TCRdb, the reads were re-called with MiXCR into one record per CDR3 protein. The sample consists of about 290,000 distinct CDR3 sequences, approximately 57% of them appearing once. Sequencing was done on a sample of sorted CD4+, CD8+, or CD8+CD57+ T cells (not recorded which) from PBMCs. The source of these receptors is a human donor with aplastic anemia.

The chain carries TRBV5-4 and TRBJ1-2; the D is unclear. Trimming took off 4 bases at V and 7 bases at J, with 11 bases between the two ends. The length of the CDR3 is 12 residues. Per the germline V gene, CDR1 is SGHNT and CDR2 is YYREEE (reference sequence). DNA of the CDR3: TGTGCCAGCAGCCCCTACAATCTTGGCTACACCTTC. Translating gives CASSPYNLGYTF.

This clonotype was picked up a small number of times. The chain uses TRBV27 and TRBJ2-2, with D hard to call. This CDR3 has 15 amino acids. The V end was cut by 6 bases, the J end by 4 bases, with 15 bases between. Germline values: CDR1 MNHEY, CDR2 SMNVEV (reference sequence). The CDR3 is CASRIGALATGELFF. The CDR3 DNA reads TGTGCCAGCAGGATAGGTGCCCTTGCCACCGGGGAGCTGTTTTTT.

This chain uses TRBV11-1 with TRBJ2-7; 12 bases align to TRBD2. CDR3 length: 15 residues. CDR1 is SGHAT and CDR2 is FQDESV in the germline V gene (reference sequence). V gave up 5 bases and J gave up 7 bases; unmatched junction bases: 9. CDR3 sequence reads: CASSTRLAGAGEQYF. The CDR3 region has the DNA TGTGCCAGCAGCACCCGACTAGCGGGGGCCGGGGAGCAGTACTTC.

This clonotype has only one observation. CDR3 nucleotides: TGTGCCACCAGTGATTCCCCGGGGGCGCGCAACTATGGCTACACCTTC. Its protein is CATSDSPGARNYGYTF. The chain carries TRBV24-1 and TRBJ1-2; D perhaps matches TRBD1 (6 bases). This CDR3 is 16 amino acids long. CDR1 KGHDR and CDR2 SFDVKD come from the germline V gene. The V end was cut by 2 bases, the J end by 2 bases, with 14 bases between.

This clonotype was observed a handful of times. This CDR3 reads CSVVSGVGNTIYF. In nucleotides, the CDR3 is TGCAGCGTTGTCTCGGGGGTTGGAAACACCATATATTTT. The chain has TRBV29-1 and TRBJ1-3; maybe TRBD1 (5 bases). The V gene lost 4 bases and the J gene lost 3 bases, with 10 bases spanning the gap. Germline values: CDR1 SQVTM, CDR2 ANQGSEA. The CDR3 runs 13 residues.

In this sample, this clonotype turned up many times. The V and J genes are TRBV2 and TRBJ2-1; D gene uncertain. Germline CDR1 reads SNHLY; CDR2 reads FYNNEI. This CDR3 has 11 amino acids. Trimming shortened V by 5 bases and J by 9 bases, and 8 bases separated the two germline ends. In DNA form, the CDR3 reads TGTGCCAGCAGTCGACGTACTGAGCAGTTCTTC. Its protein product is CASSRRTEQFF.

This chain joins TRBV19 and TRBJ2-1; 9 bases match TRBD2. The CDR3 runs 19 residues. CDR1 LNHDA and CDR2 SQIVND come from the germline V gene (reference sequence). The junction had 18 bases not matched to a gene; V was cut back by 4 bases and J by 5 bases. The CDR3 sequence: CASSTPLGRGGVGNNEQFF. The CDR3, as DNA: TGTGCCAGTAGTACACCACTGGGGCGGGGGGGCGTCGGGAACAATGAGCAGTTCTTC.

The CDR3 sequence is CASSIAWGQGLYQPQHF. The CDR3, as DNA: TGTGCCAGTAGTATCGCGTGGGGACAGGGATTGTATCAGCCCCAGCATTTT. The chain is built from TRBV19 and TRBJ1-5, with 9 positions matching TRBD1. The CDR3 is 17 amino acids. J gave up 5 bases and V 3 bases, and 11 bases lay outside the gene matches. Per germline, CDR1 LNHDA and CDR2 SQIVND (reference sequence).

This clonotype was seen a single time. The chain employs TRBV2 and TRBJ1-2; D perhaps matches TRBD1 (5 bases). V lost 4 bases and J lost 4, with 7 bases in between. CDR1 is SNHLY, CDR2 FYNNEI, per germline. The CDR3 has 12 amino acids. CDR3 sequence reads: CASSGGVYGYTF. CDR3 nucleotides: TGTGCCAGCAGTGGGGGGGTCTATGGCTACACCTTC.

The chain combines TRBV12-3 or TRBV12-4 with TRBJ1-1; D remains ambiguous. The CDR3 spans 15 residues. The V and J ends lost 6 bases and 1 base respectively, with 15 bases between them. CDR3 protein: CASSSGPRRNTEAFF. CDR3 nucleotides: TGTGCCAGCAGCTCCGGTCCAAGGCGGAACACTGAAGCTTTCTTT.

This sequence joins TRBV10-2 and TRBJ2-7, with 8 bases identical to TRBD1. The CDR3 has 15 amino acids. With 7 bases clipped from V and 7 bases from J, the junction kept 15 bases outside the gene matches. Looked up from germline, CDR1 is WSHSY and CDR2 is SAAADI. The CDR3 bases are TGCGCCAGCATTATGGATGGCCAGGGGGCTTGGGAGCAGTACTTC. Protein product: CASIMDGQGAWEQYF.

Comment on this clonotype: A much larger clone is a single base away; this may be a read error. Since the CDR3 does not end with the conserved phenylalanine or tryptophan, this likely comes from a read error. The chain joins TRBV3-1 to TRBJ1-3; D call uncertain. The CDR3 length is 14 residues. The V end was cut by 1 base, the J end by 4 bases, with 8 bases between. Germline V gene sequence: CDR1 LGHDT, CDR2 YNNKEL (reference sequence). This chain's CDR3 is CASSQGFAGNTIYL. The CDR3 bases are TGTGCCAGCAGCCAAGGATTCGCCGGAAACACCATATATCTT.

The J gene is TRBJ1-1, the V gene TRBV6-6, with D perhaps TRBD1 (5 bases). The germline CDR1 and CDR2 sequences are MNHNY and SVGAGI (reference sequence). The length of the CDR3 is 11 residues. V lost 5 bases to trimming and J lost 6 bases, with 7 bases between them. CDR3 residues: CASSRGAEAFF. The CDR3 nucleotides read TGTGCCAGCAGTAGGGGCGCTGAAGCTTTCTTT.